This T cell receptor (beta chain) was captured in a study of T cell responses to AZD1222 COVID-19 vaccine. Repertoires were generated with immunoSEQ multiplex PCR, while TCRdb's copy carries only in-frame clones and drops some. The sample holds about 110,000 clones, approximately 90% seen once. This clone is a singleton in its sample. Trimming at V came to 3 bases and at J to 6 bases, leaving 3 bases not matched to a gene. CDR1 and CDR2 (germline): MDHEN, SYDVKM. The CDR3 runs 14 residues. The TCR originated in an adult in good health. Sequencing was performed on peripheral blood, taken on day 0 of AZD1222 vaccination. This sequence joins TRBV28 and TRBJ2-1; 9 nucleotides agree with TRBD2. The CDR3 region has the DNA TGTGCCAGCAGTTTGGGGACTAGCCGCAATGAGCAGTTCTTC. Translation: CASSLGTSRNEQFF.